This TCR beta chain is from a study of blood T cell repertoires in COVID-19. At the level of the study: Sites across the United States, Italy and Spain contributed samples from acute and convalescent COVID-19. Sources were T cells, B-cell-depleted T cells, or PBMCs; the material itself was cDNA or gDNA.

V lost 1 base and J lost 5, with 8 bases in between. Germline loops: CDR1 SGHAT, CDR2 FQNNGV. CDR3 length: 13 residues. Ages ranged from about 18 to 89 years, with residence in about two dozen US areas. What the recovered Cohort 3 donors had was two negative PCRs, clearance, or symptom resolution. Data came from immunoSEQ multiplex PCR; TCRdb stores just in-frame clones and leaves some out. This table holds roughly 500,000 clones, roughly 90% found once. The chain uses TRBV11-2 and TRBJ2-5, with no clear D. Sample: PBMCs or T cells enriched from blood (not recorded which). This receptor was taken from a middle-aged woman who had recovered from COVID-19. CDR3 DNA: TGTGCCAGCAGCTTAGGTCACATCGAGACCCAGTACTTC. Its protein product is CASSLGHIETQYF.